This T cell receptor (beta chain) was captured in a study of T cell clusters in autoimmune cytopenias. About the research overall: Per sample, median TRB depth was roughly 50,000 reads, yielding a median 2,350 distinct clonotypes. Overall study results and limits: Clustering suggested that physiological T cell clusters were missing in primary autoimmune cytopenia patients.

About 37,500 genome equivalents of blood DNA were amplified for TRB. Regarding this clonotype: Antigen specificity is unknown.

TRB was amplified by touch-down multiplex PCR, primer pools A and B combined. Following a re-call of the multiplex PCR reads, TCRdb has one entry per CDR3 protein and lacks DNA. The listing contains approximately 12,000 distinct CDR3 sequences. This CDR3 has 15 amino acids. Germline assignment: CDR1 MNHEY and CDR2 SMNVEV (reference sequence). This same sample was also taken into another study, of T cell repertoires in aging, cancer and after chemotherapy. That investigation notes: The full dataset contained 7 million to 9.5 million TCR reads. Age-matched healthy donors had significantly more diverse, less clonal blood TCR repertoires than untreated cancer patients.

The clonotype originates from a human donor in good health. This chain connects TRBV27 to TRBJ2-1. Sequences were obtained from peripheral blood. The CDR3 region is CASSLIRGSYNEQFF.